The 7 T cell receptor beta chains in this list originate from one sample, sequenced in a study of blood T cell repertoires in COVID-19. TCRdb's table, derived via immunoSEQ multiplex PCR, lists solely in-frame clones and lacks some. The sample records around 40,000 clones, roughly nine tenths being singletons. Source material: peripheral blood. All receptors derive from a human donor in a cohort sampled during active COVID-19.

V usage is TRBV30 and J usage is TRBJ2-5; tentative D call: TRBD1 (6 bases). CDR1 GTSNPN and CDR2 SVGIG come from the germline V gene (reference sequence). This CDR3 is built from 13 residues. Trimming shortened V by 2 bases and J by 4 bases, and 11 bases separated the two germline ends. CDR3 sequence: CAWSMSGVETQYF. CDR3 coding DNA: TGTGCCTGGAGTATGTCAGGGGTAGAGACCCAGTACTTC.

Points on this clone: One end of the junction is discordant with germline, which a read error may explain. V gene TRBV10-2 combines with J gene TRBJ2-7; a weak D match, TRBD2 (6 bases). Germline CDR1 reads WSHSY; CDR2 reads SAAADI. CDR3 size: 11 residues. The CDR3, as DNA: TGCGCCAGCAGTGGGGGGGTTAGCGGAGCGTTC. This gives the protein CASSGGVSGAF.

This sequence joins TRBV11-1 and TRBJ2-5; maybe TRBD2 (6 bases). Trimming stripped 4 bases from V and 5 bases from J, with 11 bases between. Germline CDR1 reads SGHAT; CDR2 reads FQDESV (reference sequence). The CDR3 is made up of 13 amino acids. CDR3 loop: CASSSGTAETQYF. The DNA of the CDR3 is TGTGCCAGCAGCTCCGGGACTGCGGAGACCCAGTACTTC. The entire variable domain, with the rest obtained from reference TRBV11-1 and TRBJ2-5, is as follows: EAEVAQSPRYKITEKSQAVAFWCDPISGHATLYWYRQILGQGPELLVQFQDESVVDDSQLPKDRFSAERLKGVDSTLKIQPAELGDSAMYLCASSSGTAETQYFGPGTRLLVL.

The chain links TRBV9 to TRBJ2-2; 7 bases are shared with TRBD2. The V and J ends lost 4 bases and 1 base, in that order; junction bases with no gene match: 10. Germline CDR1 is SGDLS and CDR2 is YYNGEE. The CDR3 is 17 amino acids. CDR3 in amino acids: CASSPRWGGENTGELFF. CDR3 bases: TGTGCCAGCAGCCCCCGTTGGGGGGGGGAGAACACCGGGGAGCTGTTTTTT. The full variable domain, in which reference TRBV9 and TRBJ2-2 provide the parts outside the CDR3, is DSGVTQTPKHLITATGQRVTLRCSPRSGDLSVYWYQQSLDQGLQFLIQYYNGEERAKGNILERFSAQQFPDLHSELNLSSLELGDSALYFCASSPRWGGENTGELFFGEGSRLTVL.

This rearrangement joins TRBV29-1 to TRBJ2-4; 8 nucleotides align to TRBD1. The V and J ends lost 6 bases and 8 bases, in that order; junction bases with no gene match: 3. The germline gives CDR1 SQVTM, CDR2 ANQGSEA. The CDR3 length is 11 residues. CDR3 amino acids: CSVTGGHIQYF. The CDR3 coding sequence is TGCAGCGTAACAGGGGGTCACATTCAGTACTTC.

CDR3 loop: CASSLAGGIQETQYF. CDR3 sequence (DNA): TGTGCCAGCAGCCTAGCGGGAGGGATCCAAGAGACCCAGTACTTC. The gene calls are TRBV5-4 and TRBJ2-5, with 12 bases that match TRBD2. The CDR3 sequence is 15 residues long. Trimming removed 4 bases from V and 1 base from J; junction bases left unmatched: 2. The V gene's germline CDR1 is SGHNT and CDR2 YYREEE (reference sequence).

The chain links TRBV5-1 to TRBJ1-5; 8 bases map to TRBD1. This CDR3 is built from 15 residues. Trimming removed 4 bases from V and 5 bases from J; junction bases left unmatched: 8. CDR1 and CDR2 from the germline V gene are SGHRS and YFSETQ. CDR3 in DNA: TGCGCCAGCAGCCTCGGACAGGGAGGGGATCAGCCCCAGCATTTT. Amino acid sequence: CASSLGQGGDQPQHF. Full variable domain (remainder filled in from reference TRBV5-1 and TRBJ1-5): KAGVTQTPRYLIKTRGQQVTLSCSPISGHRSVSWYQQTPGQGLQFLFEYFSETQRNKGNFPGRFSGRQFSNSRSEMNVSTLELGDSALYLCASSLGQGGDQPQHFGDGTRLSIL.